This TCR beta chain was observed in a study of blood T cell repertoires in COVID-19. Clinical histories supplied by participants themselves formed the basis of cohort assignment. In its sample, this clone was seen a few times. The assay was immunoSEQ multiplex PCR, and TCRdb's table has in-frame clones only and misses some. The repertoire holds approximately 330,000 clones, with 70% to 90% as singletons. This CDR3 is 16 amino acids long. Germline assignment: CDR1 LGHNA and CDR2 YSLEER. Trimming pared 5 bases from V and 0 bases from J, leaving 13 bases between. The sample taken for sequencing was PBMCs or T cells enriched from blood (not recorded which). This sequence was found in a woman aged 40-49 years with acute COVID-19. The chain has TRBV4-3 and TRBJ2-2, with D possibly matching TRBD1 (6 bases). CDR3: CASSTGQTANTGELFF. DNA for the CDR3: TGCGCCAGCAGCACCGGACAGACGGCGAACACCGGGGAGCTGTTTTTT.